Each of the 32 T cell receptor beta chains below was sequenced from the same sample in a study of shared clonotypes between healthy human individuals. Sequencing was performed with immunoSEQ multiplex PCR; in TCRdb, only in-frame clones are kept and a portion is missing. Of about 2.4 million clones listed, over 85% are singletons. The sample was naive CD4+ T cells from PBMCs. Subset: CD45RA+ positively selected. The receptor set was obtained from a young man in good health. Some clones in this sample may be carry-over from other donors' samples.

The CDR3 DNA sequence: TGCGCCAGCAGCCAGGTATCGACAGTAACCTACGAGCAGTACTTC. Translation gives CASSQVSTVTYEQYF. The genes are TRBV4-1 and TRBJ2-7; maybe TRBD1 (5 bases). CDR3 length equals 15 residues. Trimming took off 3 bases at V and 2 bases at J, with 14 bases between the two ends. Germline V lookup: CDR1 MGHRA, CDR2 YSYEKL.

V and J are TRBV20-1 and TRBJ2-2; perhaps TRBD2 as D (5 bases). Germline CDR1 is DFQATT and CDR2 is SNEGSKA (reference sequence). The CDR3 is 11 amino acids. Deletions cut 6 bases from V and 6 bases from J, with 8 bases between. The CDR3 spells CSAGDAGELFF. The CDR3 region has the DNA TGCAGTGCGGGAGATGCCGGGGAGCTGTTTTTT.

The chain recombines TRBV19 with TRBJ2-2; D uncertain. This CDR3 has 13 amino acids. V was pared by 5 bases and J by 8 bases, with 12 bases between. Germline CDR1 LNHDA, CDR2 SQIVND (reference sequence). The CDR3 DNA reads as TGTGCCAGTAGTCTCTTGGGATTTGGGGAGCTGTTTTTT. This encodes CASSLLGFGELFF. Supplemented by reference TRBV19 and TRBJ2-2, the full variable domain reads DGGITQSPKYLFRKEGQNVTLSCEQNLNHDAMYWYRQDPGQGLRLIYYSQIVNDFQKGDIAEGYSVSREKKESFPLTVTSAQKNPTAFYLCASSLLGFGELFFGEGSRLTVL.

V gene TRBV14 combines with J gene TRBJ2-1; D remains ambiguous. Germline V CDR1 and CDR2: SGHDN, FVKESK. This CDR3 spans 15 amino acids. V was pared by 2 bases and J by 6 bases, with 14 bases between. DNA for the CDR3: TGTGCCAGCAGCCAAATAAGCGCCCCCCGCAATGAGCAGTTCTTC. Its protein product is CASSQISAPRNEQFF. The whole variable domain, filled in from reference TRBV14 and TRBJ2-1, reads EAGVTQFPSHSVIEKGQTVTLRCDPISGHDNLYWYRRVMGKEIKFLLHFVKESKQDESGMPNNRFLAERTGGTYSTLKVQPAELEDSGVYFCASSQISAPRNEQFFGPGTRLTVL.

The chain uses TRBV28 and TRBJ1-4; tentatively, D is TRBD1 (5 bases). Trimming left V 4 bases short and J 7 bases short, with 19 bases between. The CDR3 has 16 residues. Germline lookup yields CDR1 MDHEN and CDR2 SYDVKM. In DNA, the CDR3 is TGTGCCAGCAGTTCTACTCTGGTGGGGGATGGTGAAAAACTGTTTTTT. Protein: CASSSTLVGDGEKLFF. The complete variable domain, with remaining parts taken from reference TRBV28 and TRBJ1-4, reads DVKVTQSSRYLVKRTGEKVFLECVQDMDHENMFWYRQDPGLGLRLIYFSYDVKMKEKGDIPEGYSVSREKKERFSLILESASTNQTSMYLCASSSTLVGDGEKLFFGSGTQLSVL.

The chain is built from TRBV5-4 and TRBJ2-1, with 7 bases lining up with TRBD2. This CDR3 contains 13 residues. V gave up 4 bases and J gave up 6 bases; unmatched junction bases: 4. Germline CDR1 and CDR2: SGHNT and YYREEE (reference sequence). The CDR3 protein is CASSPWTSNEQFF. The CDR3 nucleotides are TGTGCCAGCAGCCCGTGGACTAGCAATGAGCAGTTCTTC. The whole variable domain, filled in from reference TRBV5-4 and TRBJ2-1, reads ETGVTQSPTHLIKTRGQQVTLRCSSQSGHNTVSWYQQALGQGPQFIFQYYREEENGRGNFPPRFSGLQFPNYSSELNVNALELDDSALYLCASSPWTSNEQFFGPGTRLTVL.

The chain combines TRBV7-2 with TRBJ1-4; 9 nucleotides align to TRBD1. After removal of 7 bases from V and 5 bases from J, the junction contained 8 bases not matched to a gene. CDR1 is SGHTA, CDR2 FQGNSA, per germline. The CDR3 covers 15 residues. CDR3 protein: CASTLTGTGNEKLFF. CDR3 bases: TGTGCCAGCACCCTAACGGGGACAGGGAATGAAAAACTGTTTTTT.

The rearrangement joins TRBV25-1 to TRBJ1-2, with D tentatively TRBD1 (6 bases). Germline CDR1 reads MGHDK; CDR2 reads SYGVNS. This CDR3 is 12 amino acids long. Between the trimmed V and J ends, which lost 6 bases and 5 bases, there was a span of 10 bases. The chain's CDR3 is CASSAGTYGYTF. The DNA of the CDR3 is TGTGCCAGCAGCGCAGGGACATATGGCTACACCTTC.

This clone occurred a few times. This rearrangement joins TRBV5-1 to TRBJ1-1; D is uncertain. Germline CDR1 SGHRS, CDR2 YFSETQ. V gave up 0 bases and J gave up 4 bases, with 10 bases separating them. The CDR3 totals 14 residues. The CDR3 is CASSLERQGTEAFF. CDR3 DNA: TGCGCCAGCAGCTTGGAGAGGCAAGGCACTGAAGCTTTCTTT. Variable domain in full (rest from reference TRBV5-1 and TRBJ1-1): KAGVTQTPRYLIKTRGQQVTLSCSPISGHRSVSWYQQTPGQGLQFLFEYFSETQRNKGNFPGRFSGRQFSNSRSEMNVSTLELGDSALYLCASSLERQGTEAFFGQGTRLTVV.

This rearrangement joins TRBV19 to TRBJ1-1, with 9 nucleotides matching TRBD1. This CDR3 spans 13 amino acids. Germline trimming cut 6 bases from V and 10 bases from J; bases unmatched to any gene: 9. Germline CDR1 LNHDA, CDR2 SQIVND (reference sequence). CDR3 in amino acids: CASRPPGQGPAFF. The CDR3 DNA follows: TGTGCCAGTAGGCCCCCGGGACAGGGCCCAGCTTTCTTT.

The chain uses TRBV5-1 and TRBJ2-7; a weak D match, TRBD2 (6 bases). Germline CDR1 is SGHRS and CDR2 is YFSETQ. V lost 3 bases to trimming and J lost 9 bases, with 13 bases between them. The CDR3 has 12 residues. This chain's CDR3 is CASSSDYAGQYF. DNA of the CDR3: TGCGCCAGCAGCTCGGACTACGCCGGGCAGTACTTC.

The chain carries TRBV29-1 and TRBJ1-3, with D hard to call. The germline gives CDR1 SQVTM, CDR2 ANQGSEA. Between the trimmed V and J ends, which lost 5 bases and 0 bases, there was a span of 8 bases. The CDR3 is 13 amino acids. The CDR3 loop is CSVQLLSGNTIYF. As DNA, the CDR3 is TGCAGCGTTCAGCTCCTCTCTGGAAACACCATATATTTT.

This rearrangement joins TRBV28 to TRBJ2-1; 9 nucleotides agree with TRBD1. The junction had 4 bases not matched to a gene; V was cut back by 8 bases and J by 8 bases. CDR1 MDHEN and CDR2 SYDVKM come from the germline V gene. The CDR3 extends over 12 amino acids. CDR3: CASGDRADEQFF. CDR3 in DNA: TGTGCCAGCGGGGACAGGGCGGATGAGCAGTTCTTC.

The V call is TRBV7-9, the J call TRBJ2-2, with D possibly being TRBD2 (6 bases). The CDR3 contains 15 residues. The germline V and J ends were trimmed by 0 bases and 6 bases, with 11 bases remaining between them. Germline-derived CDR1 and CDR2 are SEHNR and FQNEAQ (reference sequence). As DNA, the CDR3 is TGTGCCAGCAGCTTAGCAGGACTATCGCCCGGGGAGCTGTTTTTT. This encodes CASSLAGLSPGELFF.

A note on this clone: At the DNA level, this CDR3 is encoded by other sequences in the same sample as well. The chain has TRBV7-2 and TRBJ2-3, with a weak D call TRBD2 (5 bases). The CDR3 spans 14 residues. Germline CDR1 SGHTA, CDR2 FQGNSA. The ends were cut back, 5 bases at V and 4 bases at J, with 13 bases in the middle. In nucleotides, the CDR3 is TGTGCCAGCAGCCCGCGCCGGGGTGCAGATACGCAGTATTTT. It yields the protein CASSPRRGADTQYF.

Comments on this clone: Other nucleotide sequences in the sample specify the same CDR3. The chain recombines TRBV9 with TRBJ2-1, with D perhaps matching TRBD1 (6 bases). CDR3 length: 15 amino acids. V dropped 0 bases and J dropped 4 bases, with 11 bases sitting between them. Per the germline V gene, CDR1 is SGDLS and CDR2 is YYNGEE. CDR3 region: CASSVVQGRYNEQFF. The CDR3 DNA reads as TGTGCCAGCAGCGTAGTACAGGGTAGATACAATGAGCAGTTCTTC.

This chain links TRBV11-2 with TRBJ2-7, with a weak D call TRBD1 (5 bases). The germline V and J ends were trimmed by 5 bases and 0 bases, with 14 bases remaining between them. This CDR3 spans 15 amino acids. Germline values: CDR1 SGHAT, CDR2 FQNNGV. CDR3 in DNA: TGTGCCAGCAGCCTAATCCAGGGATACTCCTACGAGCAGTACTTC. Translated, it gives CASSLIQGYSYEQYF.

The chain couples TRBV28 to TRBJ2-7; possibly TRBD2 for D (5 bases). Deletions cut 5 bases from V and 5 bases from J, with 16 bases between. The CDR3 covers 14 residues. From germline, CDR1 is MDHEN and CDR2 SYDVKM. CDR3 in amino acids: CASSTRLEGNEQYF. In DNA, the CDR3 is TGTGCCAGCAGTACTCGCCTTGAGGGAAACGAGCAGTACTTC. Full variable domain (outside the CDR3, taken from reference TRBV28 and TRBJ2-7): DVKVTQSSRYLVKRTGEKVFLECVQDMDHENMFWYRQDPGLGLRLIYFSYDVKMKEKGDIPEGYSVSREKKERFSLILESASTNQTSMYLCASSTRLEGNEQYFGPGTRLTVT.

This sequence joins TRBV11-2 and TRBJ2-1, with 10 bases that match TRBD2. V lost 6 bases to trimming and J lost 12 bases; unmatched junction nucleotides: 17. This CDR3 contains 16 residues. CDR1 SGHAT and CDR2 FQNNGV come from the germline V gene. CDR3 in amino acids: CASSLGLPSGGHGQFF. In DNA form, the CDR3 reads TGTGCCAGCAGTTTGGGACTGCCTAGCGGGGGACATGGGCAGTTCTTC. Full variable domain (remainder filled in from reference TRBV11-2 and TRBJ2-1): EAGVAQSPRYKIIEKRQSVAFWCNPISGHATLYWYQQILGQGPKLLIQFQNNGVVDDSQLPKDRFSAERLKGVDSTLKIQPAKLEDSAVYLCASSLGLPSGGHGQFFGPGTRLTVL.

V is TRBV5-1 and J is TRBJ2-5; no firm D call. CDR1 and CDR2 from the germline V gene are SGHRS and YFSETQ. CDR3 length equals 14 residues. The germline V and J ends were trimmed by 0 bases and 1 base, with 7 bases remaining between them. The CDR3 loop is CASSLVQSQETQYF. CDR3 coding DNA: TGCGCCAGCAGCTTGGTTCAGAGCCAAGAGACCCAGTACTTC.

The chain is built from TRBV30 and TRBJ1-5; the D is unclear. V lost 1 base, J lost 5 bases, and 15 bases lay in between. The CDR3 runs 15 residues. The germline V gene encodes CDR1 GTSNPN and CDR2 SVGIG (reference sequence). The CDR3 coding sequence is TGTGCCTGGAGTGCGATCGGTACGGGCTATCAGCCCCAGCATTTT. Translation: CAWSAIGTGYQPQHF.

The rearrangement uses TRBV5-4 and TRBJ2-7; 12 nucleotides align to TRBD1. Per germline, CDR1 SGHNT and CDR2 YYREEE (reference sequence). The CDR3 extends over 15 amino acids. V lost 4 bases, J lost 7 bases, and 9 bases stayed unmatched. CDR3 in amino acids: CASSAGDRGLWEQYF. Written as DNA, the CDR3 is TGTGCCAGCAGCGCTGGGGACAGGGGGCTGTGGGAGCAGTACTTC.

Comments on this clone: This CDR3 is also generated by other DNA sequences in the sample. The V call is TRBV5-4, the J call TRBJ2-1, with 16 bases lining up with TRBD2. Per the germline V gene, CDR1 is SGHNT and CDR2 is YYREEE (reference sequence). Trimming at V came to 4 bases and at J to 2 bases, leaving 3 bases not matched to a gene. The CDR3 sequence is 17 residues long. CDR3 protein: CASSPGTSGRAYNEQFF. CDR3 coding DNA: TGTGCCAGCAGCCCAGGGACTAGCGGGAGGGCCTACAATGAGCAGTTCTTC. The full variable domain, with the rest looked up from reference TRBV5-4 and TRBJ2-1, is ETGVTQSPTHLIKTRGQQVTLRCSSQSGHNTVSWYQQALGQGPQFIFQYYREEENGRGNFPPRFSGLQFPNYSSELNVNALELDDSALYLCASSPGTSGRAYNEQFFGPGTRLTVL.

This chain links TRBV28 with TRBJ2-7; D is tentatively TRBD1 or TRBD2 (6 bases each). Germline lookup yields CDR1 MDHEN and CDR2 SYDVKM. This CDR3 contains 13 residues. V was shortened by 2 bases and J by 6 bases, with 11 bases between the two germline ends. The CDR3 bases are TGTGCCAGCAGTTTAATAGGGGGAGGCGAGCAGTACTTC. It is translated as CASSLIGGGEQYF.

This chain links TRBV5-3 with TRBJ2-5, with D perhaps given as TRBD1 or TRBD2 (5 bases each). TRBV5-3 is known as an ORF, though its function is uncertain. V lost 3 bases, J lost 7 bases, and 16 bases lay in between. The CDR3 sequence is 14 residues long. CDR3 DNA: TGTGCCAGAAGCTCCGGGACCCCCGAAGGGACCCAGTACTTC. This translates into CARSSGTPEGTQYF.

This sequence joins TRBV2 and TRBJ1-5; 8 nucleotides align to TRBD1. The CDR3 sequence is 14 residues long. Germline CDR1 reads SNHLY; CDR2 reads FYNNEI. Trimming at V came to 5 bases and at J to 7 bases, leaving 7 bases not matched to a gene. The chain's CDR3 is CASSWTGRQQPQHF. The CDR3 DNA reads as TGTGCCAGCAGTTGGACAGGGAGGCAGCAGCCCCAGCATTTT.

Only a few counts were recorded for this clone. V and J are TRBV5-4 and TRBJ1-1; possible D gene TRBD1, 6 bases. CDR3 length: 15 amino acids. The germline V and J ends were trimmed by 0 bases and 4 bases, with 13 bases remaining between them. Germline-derived CDR1 and CDR2 are SGHNT and YYREEE (reference sequence). CDR3 sequence (DNA): TGTGCCAGCAGCTTGGACCCGGGGGCGTTCACTGAAGCTTTCTTT. Residues: CASSLDPGAFTEAFF.

The chain carries TRBV30 and TRBJ2-5, with D maybe TRBD1 (6 bases). The CDR3 is 15 residues long. Germline loops: CDR1 GTSNPN, CDR2 SVGIG (reference sequence). The ends were cut back, 3 bases at V and 5 bases at J, with 19 bases in the middle. The CDR3 coding sequence is TGTGCCTGGAGCGAAGGGGAATGGACAGTGGAGACCCAGTACTTC. Translating it yields CAWSEGEWTVETQYF.

Only one count was recorded for this clone. V is TRBV7-6 and J is TRBJ1-5; D might be TRBD1 (5 bases). Germline V CDR1 and CDR2: SGHVS, FNYEAQ. This CDR3 is 13 amino acids long. V lost 0 bases and J lost 7, with 7 bases in between. DNA of the CDR3: TGTGCCAGCAGCTTAGCTTGGGGCCAGCCCCAGCATTTT. This sequence encodes CASSLAWGQPQHF.

V usage is TRBV6-1 and J usage is TRBJ1-5; unclear D gene. Trimming cost V 6 bases and J 6 bases, with 12 bases left between them. The CDR3 sequence is 13 residues long. Germline-derived CDR1 and CDR2 are MNHNS and SASEGT. CDR3 coding DNA: TGTGCCAGCAGAGACACAGTGATTCAGCCCCAGCATTTT. It translates to CASRDTVIQPQHF.

V and J are TRBV4-3 and TRBJ2-1, with D maybe TRBD2 (5 bases). The CDR3 consists of 12 residues. With 0 bases removed from V and 11 bases from J, the gap between germline ends came to 8 bases. Germline V gene lookup returns CDR1 LGHNA and CDR2 YSLEER. The CDR3 here is CASSQDRRQQFF. The CDR3 bases are TGCGCCAGCAGCCAAGATAGGAGGCAGCAGTTCTTC.

The J gene is TRBJ2-7, the V gene TRBV6-1; possibly TRBD1 or TRBD2 for D (5 bases each). Trimming stripped 4 bases from V and 2 bases from J, with 12 bases between. The CDR3 runs to 14 residues. The V gene's germline CDR1 is MNHNS and CDR2 SASEGT. CDR3 nucleotide sequence: TGTGCCAGCAGTGGAATAGAGGGGACCTACGAGCAGTACTTC. Translating it yields CASSGIEGTYEQYF.